Listed below are T cell receptor beta chains from one sample, sequenced in a study of blood T cell repertoires in COVID-19. The repertoire was sequenced with immunoSEQ multiplex PCR; TCRdb's copy has only in-frame clones and lacks some. The sample consists of about 66,000 clones, roughly 84% of them appearing once. The sample comprised peripheral blood. The receptors come from a man in his 70s with acute or convalescent COVID-19. The CDR3 runs from the conserved cysteine through the conserved F or W. Each record gives: J gene, D gene, V gene, clone size, CDR3 DNA, CDR3 protein. A D gene is named only where the DNA matches it firmly. Size values are once, few and many counts, or a class for expanded clones, and some rows have none.

TRBJ2-3 | TRBD1 | TRBV4-1 | . | TGCGCCAGCAGCCAAGGAGACAGGGTCGGAACAGATACGCAGTATTTT | CASSQGDRVGTDTQYF
TRBJ2-3 | . | TRBV5-1 | . | TGCGCCAGCCTAGGGGGGGCTAGCACAGATACGCAGTATTTT | CASLGGASTDTQYF
TRBJ1-5 | TRBD1 | TRBV3-1/TRBV3-2 | . | TGTGCCAGCAGCTCAACGGGGGCAGGGGGCGCTGGAATGAGCAATCAGCCCCAGCATTTT | CASSSTGAGGAGMSNQPQHF
TRBJ2-2 | . | TRBV24-1 | few | TGTGCCACCAGTGTTGACAGGCGGGACACCGGGGAGCTGTTTTTT | CATSVDRRDTGELFF
TRBJ1-1 | . | TRBV4-3 | . | TGCGCCAGCAGCCAAGAGGCGGCCATGAACACTGAAGCTTTCTTT | CASSQEAAMNTEAFF
TRBJ2-7 | . | TRBV5-1 | . | TGCGCCAGCAGCTTGGCAGGGGGGTCCTACGAGCAGTACTTC | CASSLAGGSYEQYF
TRBJ2-3 | TRBD2 | TRBV6-5 | . | TGTGCCAGCAGTTACTCCGCTAGCGGGGGGACAGATACGCAGTATTTT | CASSYSASGGTDTQYF
TRBJ1-1 | TRBD1 | TRBV7-3 | . | TGTGCCAGCAGCCCAGGGACAGGGTGGGGCACTGAAGCTTTCTTT | CASSPGTGWGTEAFF
TRBJ2-5 | . | TRBV18 | . | TGTGCCAGCTCGCATCTCACAGGGTACCAAGAGACCCAGTACTTC | CASSHLTGYQETQYF
TRBJ2-2 | . | TRBV2 | . | TGTGCCAGCAGAGCCAGGGACACTAACACCGGGGAGCTGTTTTTT | CASRARDTNTGELFF
TRBJ1-2 | . | TRBV9 | . | TGTGCCAGCAGCGTAGGTCCGACAGAAGCTAACTATGGCTACACCTTC | CASSVGPTEANYGYTF
TRBJ2-7 | TRBD2 | TRBV2 | . | TGTGCCAGCAGTCCTGACGGGGGGGCTGTCTACGAGCAGTACTTC | CASSPDGGAVYEQYF
TRBJ2-3 | TRBD2 | TRBV18 | . | TGTGCCAGCTCCCTCAGCCAGCGGGGGGGGCCAGATACGCAGTATTTT | CASSLSQRGGPDTQYF
TRBJ2-1 | TRBD2 | TRBV27 | . | TGTGCCAGCAGTTTATTGGGTAGCGGGGGGGAGGTTGAGCAGTTCTTC | CASSLLGSGGEVEQFF
TRBJ1-2 | TRBD1 | TRBV18 | . | TGTGCCAGCTCACCACGCGACCCGGGACAGCCTGCCGGCTACACCTTC | CASSPRDPGQPAGYTF
TRBJ2-2 | TRBD2 | TRBV6-2/TRBV6-3 | . | TGTGCCAGCAGTGCCACTAGCGGGGGGGCCGTTGTAACCGGGGAGCTGTTTTTT | CASSATSGGAVVTGELFF
TRBJ2-1 | TRBD1 | TRBV7-2 | . | TGTGCCAGCAGCTCAAGGACAGGGGCCAACAATGAGCAGTTCTTC | CASSSRTGANNEQFF